This T cell receptor (beta chain) was retrieved from a study of early T cells in non-severe SARS-CoV-2 infection (dated by TCRdb to the early 2020s). Study-level background: TCR sequencing used bulk RNA from unsorted whole blood, so alpha and beta chains could not be paired.

Set within a cohort of healthcare workers in London, UK, this nested case-control study involved weekly PCR testing of nasopharyngeal swabs along with blood sampling. Healthcare workers were recruited between 23 and 31 March 2020, during the week of the UK lockdown, and were followed weekly for up to about 15 weeks. Receptor libraries were prepared by 5' RACE. TCRdb shows the sequencer as NextSeq 500. To correct for sequencing error and PCR bias, the TCR library protocol tagged individual cDNA molecules with unique molecular identifiers. Sequencing covered both TCR alpha and beta chains, and within each sample the abundances of alpha and beta sequences were tightly co-correlated. The paper's data handling went like this. Decombinator V4 was used to annotate TCR sequences for V gene, J gene and CDR3. Expanded TCRs were defined as changing significantly between any two time points under a Poisson model with p below 0.0001. Abundances of TCRs were expressed as counts per million after normalisation to the total number of TCRs sequenced in each sample. TRAV1-2 paired with TRAJ12, TRAJ20 or TRAJ33 defined MAIT TCRs, while TRAV10 paired with TRAJ18 defined iNKT TCRs. VDJdb, accessed 1 November 2021, was searched for CMV, EBV and SARS-CoV-2 annotated TCRs, with TCRs annotated for multiple antigens excluded. The public reads were reanalyzed by TCRdb: fastp trimming at Q25, MiXCR alignment, in-frame beta chains only. Each entry merges the rows of one CDR3 protein and shows their most common DNA and genes. These V and J calls derive from TCRdb rather than the authors' analysis. Present in this sample are approximately 81,000 distinct CDR3 sequences, around an eighth of which were seen just once. Roughly 3% of the sample belongs to the ten largest clones.

Regarding this clonotype: The specificity of this receptor is unknown. Base qualities are not recorded, but no much larger clone differs from it by a single base.

Here is what the overall study found, with its caveats: Matching against VDJdb was skewed toward anti-spike CD8 responses, likely underestimated virus-specific expansions, and missed private and CD4 specificities.

The CDR3 goes from the cysteine to the phenylalanine over 14 residues. Only the CDR3 part of the read is kept: 42 bases, read in frame from the first base. CDR1 is given as MNHEY and CDR2 as SVGAGI, both from the germline V gene. The V and J ends are trimmed by 8 bases and 2 bases, leaving 14 bases between them. The rearrangement joined TRBV6-5 to TRBJ2-3; the D gene assignment is ambiguous. Specimen: whole blood. This sequence originates from an adult who was a healthcare worker with PCR-confirmed SARS-CoV-2 infection or an uninfected control (not recorded which). The CDR3 region has the sequence CASRGESFTDTQYF. In nucleotide form, the sequence is TGTGCCAGCCGCGGTGAATCTTTCACAGATACGCAGTATTTT.